One sample yielded the 5 T cell receptor beta chains listed below, sequenced in a study of blood T cell repertoires in COVID-19. Sequencing was performed with immunoSEQ multiplex PCR; in TCRdb, only in-frame clones are kept and a portion is missing. Of some 170,000 clones in the sample, around 76% are singletons; the top ten hold roughly 8.6%. Material for sequencing was peripheral blood. These receptors all come from a woman between 50 and 59 years old with active or convalescent COVID-19.

The chain carries TRBV11-1 and TRBJ2-7; a weak D match, TRBD1 (6 bases). Trimming cost V 5 bases and J 6 bases, with 11 bases left between them. CDR1 is SGHAT and CDR2 is FQDESV in the germline V gene (reference sequence). The CDR3 extends over 12 amino acids. DNA for the CDR3: TGTGCCAGCAGCCCGAACAGGGCCGAGCAGTACTTC. Encoded protein: CASSPNRAEQYF. Supplemented by reference TRBV11-1 and TRBJ2-7, the full variable domain reads EAEVAQSPRYKITEKSQAVAFWCDPISGHATLYWYRQILGQGPELLVQFQDESVVDDSQLPKDRFSAERLKGVDSTLKIQPAELGDSAMYLCASSPNRAEQYFGPGTRLTVT.

The chain joins TRBV6-5 to TRBJ2-2; TRBD1 agrees at 10 bases. With 5 bases clipped from V and 5 bases from J, the junction kept 5 bases outside the gene matches. The CDR3 length is 15 residues. CDR1 MNHEY and CDR2 SVGAGI come from the germline V gene. CDR3 protein: CASSPGTGVTGELFF. The CDR3 DNA follows: TGTGCCAGCAGTCCCGGGACAGGGGTAACCGGGGAGCTGTTTTTT.

This clone showed up just once. This chain links TRBV7-8 with TRBJ1-5; 7 nucleotides align to TRBD1. CDR3 length: 15 residues. Per germline, CDR1 SGHVS and CDR2 FQNEAQ. V lost 5 bases to trimming and J lost 0 bases; unmatched junction nucleotides: 4. CDR3 nucleotides: TGTGCCAGCAGCCCAGGGGGGTATAGCAATCAGCCCCAGCATTTT. Translated: CASSPGGYSNQPQHF.

The chain employs TRBV11-1 and TRBJ2-7; TRBD1 aligns across 9 bases. Per germline, CDR1 SGHAT and CDR2 FQDESV (reference sequence). After removal of 5 bases from V and 4 bases from J, the junction contained 3 bases not matched to a gene. The CDR3 loop spans 13 amino acids. In DNA form, the CDR3 reads TGTGCCAGCAGCGCGGACAGGGGATACGAGCAGTACTTC. Amino acids: CASSADRGYEQYF.

The CDR3 here is CASSPGAGTGTYEQYF. The CDR3 DNA reads as TGTGCCAGCAGCCCCGGCGCCGGGACAGGGACCTACGAGCAGTACTTC. The V call is TRBV7-8, the J call TRBJ2-7, with 9 bases fitting TRBD1. This CDR3 region has 16 residues. J gave up 2 bases and V 5 bases, and 10 bases lay outside the gene matches. The V gene's germline CDR1 is SGHVS and CDR2 FQNEAQ.